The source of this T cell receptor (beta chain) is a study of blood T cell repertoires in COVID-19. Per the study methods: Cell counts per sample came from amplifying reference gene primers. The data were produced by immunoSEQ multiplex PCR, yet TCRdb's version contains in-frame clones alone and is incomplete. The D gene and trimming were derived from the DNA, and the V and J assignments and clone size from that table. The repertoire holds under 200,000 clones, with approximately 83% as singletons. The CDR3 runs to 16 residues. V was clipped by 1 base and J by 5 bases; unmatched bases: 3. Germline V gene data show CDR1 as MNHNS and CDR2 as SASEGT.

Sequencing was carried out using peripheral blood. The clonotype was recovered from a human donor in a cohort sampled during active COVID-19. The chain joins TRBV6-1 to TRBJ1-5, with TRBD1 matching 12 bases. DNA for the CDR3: TGTGCCAGCAGTGAAGGAGGGACAGGGGGCCATCAGCCCCAGCATTTT. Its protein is CASSEGGTGGHQPQHF.